One and the same sample provided the 17 T cell receptor beta chains below, sequenced in a study of blood T cell repertoires in COVID-19 (dated by TCRdb to the early 2020s). The library was obtained by the immunoSEQ multiplex PCR assay. This immuneACCESS table, as held by TCRdb, lists in-frame sequences with V and J called but not all clones. Of the missing ones, under half trace to an unresolved V gene in checked studies; the others have no known cause. This sample is represented by approximately 71,000 clones; roughly 85% of them were singletons. About 25% of the sample lies in the top ten. The specimen was peripheral blood. These TCRs come from a man aged 55 to 70 with active or convalescent COVID-19.

This chain joins TRBV28 and TRBJ1-2; TRBD1 might be the D (6 bases). Trimming removed 8 bases at V and 4 bases at J, with 17 bases between. The CDR3 extends over 14 amino acids. Germline V gene sequence: CDR1 MDHEN, CDR2 SYDVKM. The CDR3 DNA reads TGTGCCAGCGGAGATTCGCAGGGGTTCTATGGCTACACCTTC. As protein: CASGDSQGFYGYTF.

The CDR3 region has the DNA TGTGCCAGCAGCTTAGGTGTAGGGGGAAATGAAAAACTGTTTTTT. Its protein product is CASSLGVGGNEKLFF. The chain uses TRBV11-2 and TRBJ1-4; tentatively, D is TRBD1 (6 bases). The V and J ends lost 1 base and 5 bases respectively, with 11 bases between them. This CDR3 contains 15 residues. The germline V gene has CDR1 SGHAT and CDR2 FQNNGV.

This clone was observed a few times. CDR3 sequence (DNA): TGTGCCAGCACCCAAACCGGGACTAGCGACTACGAGCAGTACTTC. Residues: CASTQTGTSDYEQYF. The rearrangement links TRBV27 to TRBJ2-7; 10 bases agree with TRBD2. Trimming took 7 bases from V and 3 from J; bases not matched to a gene: 9. The germline gives CDR1 MNHEY, CDR2 SMNVEV (reference sequence). The CDR3 extends over 15 amino acids.

The V and J genes are TRBV27 and TRBJ1-6, with no clear D. The CDR3 has 13 amino acids. CDR1 and CDR2 (germline): MNHEY, SMNVEV (reference sequence). Trimming took 3 bases from V and 10 from J, leaving 10 bases between them. CDR3 region: CASSLLGDSPLHF. The CDR3 DNA follows: TGTGCCAGCAGTTTGCTGGGCGACTCACCCCTCCACTTT.

The sample holds one count of this clone. This chain links TRBV10-3 with TRBJ2-2, with TRBD1 matching 10 bases. The V gene end was trimmed by 7 bases and the J gene end by 6 bases; junction bases not matched to a gene: 8. The CDR3 extends over 15 amino acids. Per the germline V gene, CDR1 is ENHRY and CDR2 is SYGVKD. The CDR3 is CAITRDRGGSGELFF. Written as DNA, the CDR3 is TGTGCCATCACCCGGGACAGGGGAGGATCCGGGGAGCTGTTTTTT.

The rearrangement joins TRBV7-9 to TRBJ1-2; D unclear. The CDR3 covers 14 residues. From germline, CDR1 is SEHNR and CDR2 FQNEAQ (reference sequence). V lost 2 bases and J 1 base, leaving 8 bases between the germline ends. CDR3 sequence: CASSLKQLNYGYTF. CDR3 nucleotides: TGTGCCAGCAGCTTAAAACAGCTTAACTATGGCTACACCTTC.

The chain recombines TRBV28 with TRBJ2-4; 10 bases fit TRBD2. This CDR3 has 17 residues. The V and J ends lost 6 bases and 6 bases, in that order; junction bases with no gene match: 14. Germline CDR1 and CDR2: MDHEN and SYDVKM. CDR3 in DNA: TGTGCCAGCAGCGACCCCTTCAGCGGGGGGGCGAGAAACATTCAGTACTTC. Translated: CASSDPFSGGARNIQYF.

This chain links TRBV19 with TRBJ1-1; perhaps TRBD1 as D (6 bases). Germline V CDR1 and CDR2: LNHDA, SQIVND (reference sequence). The CDR3 is made up of 14 amino acids. Trimming cost V 8 bases and J 2 bases, with 15 bases left between them. CDR3 loop: CASVTGGANTEAFF. The DNA of the CDR3 is TGTGCCAGTGTTACCGGGGGGGCCAACACTGAAGCTTTCTTT.

The rearrangement uses TRBV10-2 and TRBJ1-2; TRBD1 might be the D (6 bases). The CDR3 spans 15 residues. Germline CDR1 is WSHSY and CDR2 is SAAADI. The ends were cut back, 5 bases at V and 2 bases at J, with 15 bases in the middle. CDR3 amino acids: CASSSLRDINYGYTF. CDR3 nucleotides: TGCGCCAGCAGTTCACTACGGGACATCAACTATGGCTACACCTTC.

The V gene is TRBV4-1, the J gene TRBJ1-5; the match to TRBD1 covers 11 bases. CDR3 size: 16 residues. Germline V gene lookup returns CDR1 MGHRA and CDR2 YSYEKL. V was clipped by 0 bases and J by 6 bases; unmatched bases: 4. In nucleotides, the CDR3 is TGCGCCAGCAGCCAAGATGGGGGACAGGGGGTTCAGCCCCAGCATTTT. It codes for CASSQDGGQGVQPQHF.

The V and J genes are TRBV6-5 and TRBJ2-7, with 11 positions matching TRBD1. Germline V lookup: CDR1 MNHEY, CDR2 SVGAGI. The CDR3 runs 14 residues. V shed 5 bases, J shed 5 bases, and the junction held 5 bases outside the gene matches. As DNA, the CDR3 is TGTGCCAGCAGTACAGGACAGGGGGCCCACGAGCAGTACTTC. Encoded protein: CASSTGQGAHEQYF.

The chain combines TRBV9 with TRBJ1-1; D is undetermined. The CDR3 length is 13 residues. Germline V lookup: CDR1 SGDLS, CDR2 YYNGEE. With 0 bases removed from V and 1 base from J, the gap between germline ends came to 4 bases. In nucleotides, the CDR3 is TGTGCCAGCAGCGTAGACGGGAACACTGAAGCTTTCTTT. Translated: CASSVDGNTEAFF.

This clone was observed once. The V gene is TRBV2, the J gene TRBJ1-2; 7 bases agree with TRBD1. Germline V gene lookup returns CDR1 SNHLY and CDR2 FYNNEI. The trim removed 7 bases at V and 5 bases at J, leaving 19 bases unmatched. The CDR3 is 17 amino acids. CDR3 nucleotides: TGTGCCAGCAATATTGACAGGGCAATATACGGAACTTATGGCTACACCTTC. Its translation: CASNIDRAIYGTYGYTF.

The CDR3 DNA reads as TGTGCCAGCAGTTTATTAGGACAGGTTCCCTACGAGCAGTACTTC. It encodes CASSLLGQVPYEQYF. The chain combines TRBV27 with TRBJ2-7; 7 bases agree with TRBD1. CDR1 MNHEY and CDR2 SMNVEV come from the germline V gene (reference sequence). Trimming cost V 1 base and J 2 bases; bases outside gene matches: 5. There are 15 residues in the CDR3.

The rearrangement uses TRBV4-2 and TRBJ2-1; unclear D gene. This CDR3 contains 14 residues. V lost 5 bases and J 8 bases, leaving 16 bases between the germline ends. The germline V gene encodes CDR1 LGHNA and CDR2 YNFKEQ. CDR3 region: CASSANPSEDEQFF. The CDR3 region has the DNA TGTGCCAGCAGCGCAAACCCTAGTGAAGATGAGCAGTTCTTC.

The chain uses TRBV7-3 and TRBJ2-7, with 11 bases matching TRBD2. The germline V gene encodes CDR1 SGHTA and CDR2 FQGTGA. J lost 6 bases, V lost 0 bases, and 1 base had no gene match. This CDR3 is 14 amino acids long. The DNA of the CDR3 is TGTGCCAGCAGCTTAACTAGCGGGGGGGCCGAGCAGTACTTC. This sequence encodes CASSLTSGGAEQYF.

The rearrangement joins TRBV9 to TRBJ1-1; the D gene is possibly TRBD1 (5 bases). CDR3 size: 15 residues. The V end was cut by 0 bases, the J end by 5 bases, with 14 bases between. The germline gives CDR1 SGDLS, CDR2 YYNGEE. CDR3 sequence: CASSVALGGWTEAFF. The CDR3 DNA reads TGTGCCAGCAGCGTAGCATTGGGGGGGTGGACTGAAGCTTTCTTT.